These 20 T cell receptor beta chains came from one sample sequenced in a study of T-cell reconstitution after alpha-beta-depleted transplantation in children. It was with unique molecular identifiers that the TCRbeta library was prepared. TCRdb re-called the PCR reads with MiXCR, one entry per CDR3 protein. The repertoire includes 700,000 to 850,000 distinct CDR3 sequences, roughly 15% of them detected once, and around 4.5% sits in the top ten. Sequencing used PBMCs, mostly from graft donor cells, obtained 360 days after TCRalphabeta/CD19-depleted stem cell transplant. These receptors came from a male patient aged 5 to 17 who had a stem cell transplant for acute lymphoblastic leukemia, so the T cells may come from the graft donor.

This clonotype was seen a handful of times. The V and J genes are TRBV4-1 and TRBJ1-6; weak D call: TRBD1 (6 bases). CDR1 is MGHRA and CDR2 is YSYEKL in the germline V gene. The CDR3 runs to 18 residues. Trimming left V 2 bases short and J 0 bases short, with 14 bases between. CDR3 bases: TGCGCCAGCAGCCAACACAGACAGGTGGTCTCCTATAATTCACCCCTCCACTTT. It specifies CASSQHRQVVSYNSPLHF.

The CDR3 sequence: CASSPGTSGLQETQYF. In nucleotides, the CDR3 is TGCGCCAGCAGCCCAGGGACTAGCGGGCTGCAAGAGACCCAGTACTTC. The chain joins TRBV5-1 to TRBJ2-5; 12 bases are shared with TRBD2. V dropped 4 bases and J dropped 2; count of bases not matched to a gene: 6. The CDR3 loop spans 16 amino acids. Germline CDR1 is SGHRS and CDR2 is YFSETQ.

The chain recombines TRBV13 with TRBJ2-5; D call uncertain. The CDR3 consists of 15 residues. CDR1 is PRHDT, CDR2 FYEKMQ, per germline (reference sequence). V lost 4 bases, J lost 4 bases, and 16 bases lay in between. The CDR3 sequence is CASSSQLVAGETQYF. The DNA of the CDR3 is TGTGCCAGCAGCTCCCAATTGGTAGCAGGAGAGACCCAGTACTTC. The complete variable domain, with remaining parts taken from reference TRBV13 and TRBJ2-5, reads AAGVIQSPRHLIKEKRETATLKCYPIPRHDTVYWYQQGPGQDPQFLISFYEKMQSDKGSIPDRFSAQQFSDYHSELNMSSLELGDSALYFCASSSQLVAGETQYFGPGTRLLVL.

This clonotype has only a few counts. This chain uses TRBV5-1 with TRBJ2-1; D is tentatively TRBD1 or TRBD2 (5 bases each). Deletions cut 4 bases from V and 6 bases from J, with 17 bases between. Germline CDR1 reads SGHRS; CDR2 reads YFSETQ. The CDR3 is 15 amino acids. The DNA of the CDR3 is TGCGCCAGCAGCCTACCGGGGACCTTGATCAATGAGCAGTTCTTC. It translates to CASSLPGTLINEQFF.

At least ten counts were recorded for this clonotype. The genes are TRBV6-2 or TRBV6-3 and TRBJ2-2; D is perhaps TRBD2 (6 bases). This CDR3 comprises 13 residues. With 10 bases removed from V and 5 bases from J, the gap between germline ends came to 14 bases. Germline V lookup: CDR1 MNHEY, CDR2 SVGEGT. CDR3 DNA: TGTGCCACCGGAGGGGCCCTGACCGGGGAGCTGTTTTTT. Translating gives CATGGALTGELFF.

The V gene is TRBV5-1, the J gene TRBJ1-1; D is possibly TRBD1 (5 bases). The V gene's germline CDR1 is SGHRS and CDR2 YFSETQ. The CDR3 extends over 14 amino acids. Deletions cut 2 bases from V and 8 bases from J, with 16 bases between. CDR3 amino acids: CASSLTSGATEAFF. The CDR3 DNA follows: TGCGCCAGCAGCTTAACTTCCGGGGCCACGGAAGCTTTCTTT.

The V call is TRBV12-3 or TRBV12-4, the J call TRBJ2-7; 9 positions match TRBD1. V was pared by 6 bases and J by 7 bases, with 10 bases of the junction left unmatched. This CDR3 has 14 residues. DNA for the CDR3: TGTGCCAGCAGGCCCGGGACAGGGTATCAAGAGCAGTACTTC. It codes for CASRPGTGYQEQYF.

The gene calls are TRBV12-3 or TRBV12-4 and TRBJ2-3; 9 nucleotides agree with TRBD2. V was pared by 1 base and J by 4 bases, with 3 bases of the junction left unmatched. The CDR3 contains 15 residues. This CDR3 is CASSLGGRGPDTQYF. The CDR3 nucleotides read TGTGCCAGCAGTTTAGGCGGGAGGGGGCCAGATACGCAGTATTTT.

V usage is TRBV24-1 and J usage is TRBJ2-3; D might be TRBD1 or TRBD2, each matching 5 bases. CDR1 is KGHDR, CDR2 SFDVKD, per germline. CDR3 length: 17 amino acids. V was cut by 1 base and J by 1 base, with 14 bases left in between. CDR3 bases: TGTGCCACCAGTGATTTCTCTTCTTGGGGACGCACAGATACGCAGTATTTT. This gives the protein CATSDFSSWGRTDTQYF.

V and J are TRBV4-2 and TRBJ2-7; 8 bases line up with TRBD2. Germline CDR1 and CDR2: LGHNA and YNFKEQ. The CDR3 is made up of 14 amino acids. The junction had 9 bases not matched to a gene; V was cut back by 5 bases and J by 6 bases. The CDR3 DNA sequence: TGTGCCAGCAGCTTACCGGGACTAGTTGCCGAGCAGTACTTC. Translating it yields CASSLPGLVAEQYF.

A few counts support this clonotype. The J gene is TRBJ2-1, the V gene TRBV27; 11 bases fit TRBD1. Germline loops: CDR1 MNHEY, CDR2 SMNVEV (reference sequence). V shed 6 bases, J shed 4 bases, and the junction held 2 bases outside the gene matches. CDR3 length: 14 residues. The CDR3 loop is CASRDRGHYNEQFF. The CDR3 DNA reads as TGTGCCAGCAGGGACAGGGGGCATTACAATGAGCAGTTCTTC.

This clonotype has more than one count but fewer than ten. V and J are TRBV5-6 and TRBJ2-7; a possible D gene is TRBD2 (5 bases). Trimming cost V 6 bases and J 2 bases, with 15 bases left between them. This CDR3 region has 14 residues. CDR1 is SGHDT and CDR2 is YYEEEE in the germline V gene. The CDR3 reads CASTLLGAAYEQYF. CDR3 bases: TGTGCCAGCACCCTCCTGGGAGCGGCCTACGAGCAGTACTTC. Supplemented by reference TRBV5-6 and TRBJ2-7, the full variable domain reads DAGVTQSPTHLIKTRGQQVTLRCSPKSGHDTVSWYQQALGQGPQFIFQYYEEEERQRGNFPDRFSGHQFPNYSSELNVNALLLGDSALYLCASTLLGAAYEQYFGPGTRLTVT.

This clonotype has a handful of counts. This sequence joins TRBV20-1 and TRBJ2-7; the D gene is possibly TRBD2 (5 bases). Trimming shortened V by 0 bases and J by 2 bases, and 8 bases separated the two germline ends. This CDR3 region has 13 residues. Germline V gene sequence: CDR1 DFQATT, CDR2 SNEGSKA (reference sequence). The CDR3 DNA reads as TGCAGTGCTAGAGACGGGATTACCTACGAGCAGTACTTC. Residues: CSARDGITYEQYF.

To note about this clonotype: A read error is possible here, since a much larger clone lies one base away. V is TRBV12-3 or TRBV12-4 and J is TRBJ1-6, with 9 bases aligning to TRBD1. The CDR3 is 15 residues long. CDR3 DNA sequence: TGTGCCAGCAGTTTGGATTGGGACAGGGTAGATCTCCTCCTCTTT. Amino acid sequence: CASSLDWDRVDLLLF.

The genes are TRBV29-1 and TRBJ2-3; D could derive from TRBD1 or TRBD2 (5 bases each). The germline V and J ends were trimmed by 3 bases and 0 bases, with 16 bases remaining between them. The length of the CDR3 is 16 residues. CDR1 is SQVTM, CDR2 ANQGSEA, per germline. The CDR3 sequence: CSVEGDLPSSTDTQYF. The CDR3 coding sequence is TGCAGCGTTGAGGGGGATCTGCCCTCTAGCACAGATACGCAGTATTTT.

This clonotype has just a few counts. V and J are TRBV7-9 and TRBJ2-7, with 8 bases aligning to TRBD2. The CDR3 has 15 residues. With 2 bases clipped from V and 4 bases from J, the junction kept 7 bases outside the gene matches. The germline V gene has CDR1 SEHNR and CDR2 FQNEAQ (reference sequence). The CDR3 loop is CASSLIRGGAYEQYF. The CDR3 bases are TGTGCCAGCAGCTTAATTCGGGGGGGGGCTTACGAGCAGTACTTC.

The chain is built from TRBV3-1 and TRBJ2-4; a possible D gene is TRBD2 (6 bases). The CDR3 runs to 16 residues. Germline loops: CDR1 LGHDT, CDR2 YNNKEL (reference sequence). V dropped 0 bases and J dropped 4 bases, with 13 bases sitting between them. In nucleotides, the CDR3 is TGTGCCAGCAGCCAAGATTATCCGGGGGTGAAAAACATTCAGTACTTC. Protein product: CASSQDYPGVKNIQYF.

The sample holds a few counts of this clonotype. Here the CDR3 DNA reads TGTGCCAGCAGCCCGGGACTAGACCTCTACGAGCAGTACTTC. Translation: CASSPGLDLYEQYF. The rearrangement uses TRBV7-6 and TRBJ2-7; TRBD2 matches 8 bases. There are 14 residues in the CDR3. Trimming cost V 5 bases and J 3 bases; bases outside gene matches: 6. Germline V gene lookup returns CDR1 SGHVS and CDR2 FNYEAQ.

With regard to this clonotype: Since the CDR3 does not end with the conserved phenylalanine or tryptophan, this likely comes from a read error. The chain joins TRBV12-3 or TRBV12-4 to TRBJ1-3, with 7 bases that match TRBD1. V dropped 5 bases and J dropped 0; count of bases not matched to a gene: 10. The CDR3 sequence is 17 residues long. CDR3 loop: CASSQGTAGISGNTIYV. The CDR3 DNA sequence: TGTGCCAGCAGTCAAGGGACAGCCGGTATCTCTGGAAACACCATATATGTT.

This clonotype has a count of ten or more. V gene TRBV12-3 or TRBV12-4 combines with J gene TRBJ2-3; TRBD2 matches at 12 bases. V lost 6 bases, J lost 4 bases, and 5 bases stayed unmatched. The CDR3 has 15 amino acids. CDR3 sequence: CASRLTSGRADTQYF. CDR3 nucleotide sequence: TGTGCCAGCAGGTTGACTAGCGGGAGAGCAGATACGCAGTATTTT.